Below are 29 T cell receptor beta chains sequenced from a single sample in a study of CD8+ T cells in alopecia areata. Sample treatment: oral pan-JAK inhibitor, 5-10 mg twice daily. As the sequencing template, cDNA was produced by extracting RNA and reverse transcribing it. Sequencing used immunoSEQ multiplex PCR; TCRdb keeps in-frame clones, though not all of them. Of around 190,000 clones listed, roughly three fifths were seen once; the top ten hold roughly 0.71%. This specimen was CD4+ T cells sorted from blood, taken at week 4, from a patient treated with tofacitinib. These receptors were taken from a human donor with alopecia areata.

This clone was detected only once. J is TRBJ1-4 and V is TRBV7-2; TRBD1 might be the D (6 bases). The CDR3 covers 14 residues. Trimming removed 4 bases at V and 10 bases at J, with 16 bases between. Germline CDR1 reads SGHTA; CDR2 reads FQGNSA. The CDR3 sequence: CASSSRQVAAKLFF. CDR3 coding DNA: TGTGCCAGCAGCTCTCGACAGGTTGCGGCAAAACTGTTTTTT.

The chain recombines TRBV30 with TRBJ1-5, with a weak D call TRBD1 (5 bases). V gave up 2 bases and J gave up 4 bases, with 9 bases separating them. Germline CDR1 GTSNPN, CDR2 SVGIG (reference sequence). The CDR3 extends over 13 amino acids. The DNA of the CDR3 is TGTGCCTGGAGTTTGACAGAAAATCAGCCCCAGCATTTT. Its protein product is CAWSLTENQPQHF.

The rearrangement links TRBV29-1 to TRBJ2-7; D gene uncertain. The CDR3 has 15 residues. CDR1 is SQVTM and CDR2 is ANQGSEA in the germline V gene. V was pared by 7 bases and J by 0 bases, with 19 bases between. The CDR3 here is CSARLGAESSYEQYF. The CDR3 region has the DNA TGCAGCGCCCGACTGGGTGCGGAGAGCTCCTACGAGCAGTACTTC.

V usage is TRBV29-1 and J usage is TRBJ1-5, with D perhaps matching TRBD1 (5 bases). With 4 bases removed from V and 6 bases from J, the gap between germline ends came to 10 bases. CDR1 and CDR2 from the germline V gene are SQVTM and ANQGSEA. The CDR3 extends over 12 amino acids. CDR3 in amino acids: CSVGGTGQPQHF. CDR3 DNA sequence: TGCAGCGTTGGAGGGACGGGTCAGCCCCAGCATTTT.

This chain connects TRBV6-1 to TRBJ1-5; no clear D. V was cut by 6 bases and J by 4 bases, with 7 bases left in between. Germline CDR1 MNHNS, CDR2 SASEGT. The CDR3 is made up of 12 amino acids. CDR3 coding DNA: TGTGCCAGCAGATTGGGGAATCAGCCCCAGCATTTT. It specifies CASRLGNQPQHF.

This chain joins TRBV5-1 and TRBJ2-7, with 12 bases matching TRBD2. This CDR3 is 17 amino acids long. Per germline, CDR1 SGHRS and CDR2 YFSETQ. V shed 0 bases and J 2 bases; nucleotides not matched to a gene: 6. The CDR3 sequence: CASSLELLAGGTYEQYF. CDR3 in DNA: TGCGCCAGCAGCTTGGAGCTACTAGCGGGAGGTACCTACGAGCAGTACTTC. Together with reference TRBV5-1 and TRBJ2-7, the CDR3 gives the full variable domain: KAGVTQTPRYLIKTRGQQVTLSCSPISGHRSVSWYQQTPGQGLQFLFEYFSETQRNKGNFPGRFSGRQFSNSRSEMNVSTLELGDSALYLCASSLELLAGGTYEQYFGPGTRLTVT.

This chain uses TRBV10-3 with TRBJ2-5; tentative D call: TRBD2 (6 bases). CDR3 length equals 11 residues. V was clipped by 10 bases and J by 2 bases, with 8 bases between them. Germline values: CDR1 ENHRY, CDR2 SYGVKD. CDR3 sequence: CATRGQETQYF. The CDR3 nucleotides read TGTGCCACCCGGGGGCAAGAGACCCAGTACTTC.

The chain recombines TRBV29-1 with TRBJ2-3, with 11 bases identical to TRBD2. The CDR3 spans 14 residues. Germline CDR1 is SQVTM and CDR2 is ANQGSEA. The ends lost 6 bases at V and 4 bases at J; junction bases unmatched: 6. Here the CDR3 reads CSVQLAGVADTQYF. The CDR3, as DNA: TGCAGCGTCCAACTAGCGGGAGTGGCAGATACGCAGTATTTT.

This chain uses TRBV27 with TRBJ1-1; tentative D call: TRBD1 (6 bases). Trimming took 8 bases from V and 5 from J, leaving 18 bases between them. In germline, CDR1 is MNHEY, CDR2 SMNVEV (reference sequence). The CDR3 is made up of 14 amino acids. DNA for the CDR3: TGTGCCAGCGGGACACAGGGTGTGAGAACTGAAGCTTTCTTT. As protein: CASGTQGVRTEAFF.

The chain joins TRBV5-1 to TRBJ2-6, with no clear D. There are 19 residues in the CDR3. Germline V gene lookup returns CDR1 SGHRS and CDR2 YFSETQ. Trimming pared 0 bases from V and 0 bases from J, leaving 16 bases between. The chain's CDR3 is CASSLGGGASRSGANVLTF. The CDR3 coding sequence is TGCGCCAGCAGCTTGGGCGGCGGAGCGTCCCGCTCTGGGGCCAACGTCCTGACTTTC.

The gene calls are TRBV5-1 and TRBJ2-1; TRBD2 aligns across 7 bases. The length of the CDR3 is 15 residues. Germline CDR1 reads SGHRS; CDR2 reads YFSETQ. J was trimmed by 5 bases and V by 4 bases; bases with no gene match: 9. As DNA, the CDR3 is TGCGCCAGCAGCGGCGGACTAGTAGTCAACAATGAGCAGTTCTTC. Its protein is CASSGGLVVNNEQFF.

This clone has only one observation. CDR3 nucleotide sequence: TGTGCCAGCAGCCTTGGTCGAGGGAGGGAGACCCAGTACTTC. Translated, it gives CASSLGRGRETQYF. This sequence joins TRBV6-6 and TRBJ2-5, with D possibly matching TRBD2 (6 bases). Germline V gene data show CDR1 as MNHNY and CDR2 as SVGAGI (reference sequence). This CDR3 contains 14 residues. The ends were cut back, 6 bases at V and 5 bases at J, with 16 bases in the middle.

Here the CDR3 reads CSVRWDVGMEQYF. In nucleotides, the CDR3 is TGCAGCGTTCGTTGGGACGTCGGGATGGAGCAGTACTTC. The rearrangement joins TRBV29-1 to TRBJ2-7; D may correspond to TRBD1 or TRBD2 (5 bases each). The ends were cut back, 5 bases at V and 7 bases at J, with 18 bases in the middle. Germline assignment: CDR1 SQVTM and CDR2 ANQGSEA. This CDR3 has 13 amino acids.

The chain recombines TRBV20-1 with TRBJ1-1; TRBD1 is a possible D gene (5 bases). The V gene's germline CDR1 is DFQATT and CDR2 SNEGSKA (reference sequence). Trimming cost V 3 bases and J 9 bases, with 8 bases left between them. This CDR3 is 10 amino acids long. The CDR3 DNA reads TGCAGTGCTAGTCGGGGCCAAGCTTTCTTT. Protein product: CSASRGQAFF.

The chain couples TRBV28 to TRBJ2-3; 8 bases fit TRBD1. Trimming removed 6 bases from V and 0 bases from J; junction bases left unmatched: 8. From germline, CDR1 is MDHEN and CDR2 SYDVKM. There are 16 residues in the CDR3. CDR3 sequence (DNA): TGTGCCAGCAGCCGGAAGACAGGGGTCAGCACAGATACGCAGTATTTT. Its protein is CASSRKTGVSTDTQYF.

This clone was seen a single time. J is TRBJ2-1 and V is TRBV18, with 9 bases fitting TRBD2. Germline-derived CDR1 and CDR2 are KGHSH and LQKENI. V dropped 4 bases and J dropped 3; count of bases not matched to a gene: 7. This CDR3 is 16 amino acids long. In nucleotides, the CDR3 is TGTGCCAGCTCACTGTTGACTAGCGGAATCTACAATGAGCAGTTCTTC. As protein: CASSLLTSGIYNEQFF.

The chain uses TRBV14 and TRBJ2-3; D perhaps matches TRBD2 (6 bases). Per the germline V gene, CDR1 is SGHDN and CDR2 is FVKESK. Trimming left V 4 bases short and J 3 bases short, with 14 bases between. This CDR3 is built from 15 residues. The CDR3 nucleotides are TGTGCCAGCAGCCCGACCCTCCGGGAGACAGATACGCAGTATTTT. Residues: CASSPTLRETDTQYF. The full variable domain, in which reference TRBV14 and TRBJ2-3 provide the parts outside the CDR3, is EAGVTQFPSHSVIEKGQTVTLRCDPISGHDNLYWYRRVMGKEIKFLLHFVKESKQDESGMPNNRFLAERTGGTYSTLKVQPAELEDSGVYFCASSPTLRETDTQYFGPGTRLTVL.

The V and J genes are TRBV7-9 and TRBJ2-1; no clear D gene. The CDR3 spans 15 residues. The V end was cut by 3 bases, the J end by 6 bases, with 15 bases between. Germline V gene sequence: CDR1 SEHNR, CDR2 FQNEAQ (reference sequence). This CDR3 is CASSFNNPPGNEQFF. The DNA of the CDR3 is TGTGCCAGCAGCTTCAACAACCCTCCTGGCAATGAGCAGTTCTTC.

The CDR3 loop reads CASSETFNPVPTGELFF. The CDR3 DNA reads as TGTGCCAGCAGTGAAACCTTTAACCCCGTCCCCACCGGGGAGCTGTTTTTT. The chain combines TRBV9 with TRBJ2-2; D is unclear. Germline-derived CDR1 and CDR2 are SGDLS and YYNGEE. Trimming took 5 bases from V and 4 from J, leaving 21 bases between them. The CDR3 is 17 amino acids.

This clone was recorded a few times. Here the CDR3 DNA reads TGTGCCAGCAGCCCCAGGAGGACTAGCTCCTACAATGAGCAGTTCTTC. Translation gives CASSPRRTSSYNEQFF. The chain recombines TRBV5-4 with TRBJ2-1; 7 bases map to TRBD2. The CDR3 spans 16 residues. V gave up 4 bases and J gave up 0 bases; unmatched junction bases: 7. Germline CDR1 reads SGHNT; CDR2 reads YYREEE (reference sequence).

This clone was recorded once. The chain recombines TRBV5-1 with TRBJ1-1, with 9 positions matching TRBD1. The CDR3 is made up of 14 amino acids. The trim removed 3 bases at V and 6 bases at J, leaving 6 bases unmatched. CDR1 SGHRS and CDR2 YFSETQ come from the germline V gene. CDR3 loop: CASSSGQGTPEAFF. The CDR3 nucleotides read TGCGCCAGCAGCTCAGGACAGGGGACCCCTGAAGCTTTCTTT.

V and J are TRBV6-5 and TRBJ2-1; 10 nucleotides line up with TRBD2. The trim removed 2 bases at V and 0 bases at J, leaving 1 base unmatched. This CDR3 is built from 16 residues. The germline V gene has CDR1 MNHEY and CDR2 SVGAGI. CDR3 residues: CASSYPSGSSYNEQFF. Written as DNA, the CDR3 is TGTGCCAGCAGTTACCCTAGCGGGAGCTCCTACAATGAGCAGTTCTTC.

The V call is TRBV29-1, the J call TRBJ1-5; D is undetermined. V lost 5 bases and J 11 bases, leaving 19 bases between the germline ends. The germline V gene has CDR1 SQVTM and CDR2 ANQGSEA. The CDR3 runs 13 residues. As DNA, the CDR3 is TGCAGCGTTAGGACCGGGCTCGGTGTGACCCAGCATTTT. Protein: CSVRTGLGVTQHF. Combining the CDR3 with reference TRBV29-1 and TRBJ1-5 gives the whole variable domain SAVISQKPSRDICQRGTSLTIQCQVDSQVTMMFWYRQQPGQSLTLIATANQGSEATYESGFVIDKFPISRPNLTFSTLTVSNMSPEDSSIYLCSVRTGLGVTQHFGDGTRLSIL.

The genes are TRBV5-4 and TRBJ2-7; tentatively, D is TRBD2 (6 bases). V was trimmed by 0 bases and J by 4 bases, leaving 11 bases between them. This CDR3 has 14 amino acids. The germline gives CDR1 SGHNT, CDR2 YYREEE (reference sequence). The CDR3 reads CASSLVGSFYEQYF. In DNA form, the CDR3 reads TGTGCCAGCAGCTTGGTCGGGAGCTTTTACGAGCAGTACTTC.

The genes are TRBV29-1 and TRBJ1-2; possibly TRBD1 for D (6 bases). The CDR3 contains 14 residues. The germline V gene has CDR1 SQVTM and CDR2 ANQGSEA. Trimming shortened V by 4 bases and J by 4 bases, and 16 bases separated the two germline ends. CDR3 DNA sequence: TGCAGCGTTGCGGGTCTGGACAGCCGCTATGGCTACACCTTC. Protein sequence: CSVAGLDSRYGYTF. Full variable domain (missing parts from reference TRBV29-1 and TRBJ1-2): SAVISQKPSRDICQRGTSLTIQCQVDSQVTMMFWYRQQPGQSLTLIATANQGSEATYESGFVIDKFPISRPNLTFSTLTVSNMSPEDSSIYLCSVAGLDSRYGYTFGSGTRLTVV.

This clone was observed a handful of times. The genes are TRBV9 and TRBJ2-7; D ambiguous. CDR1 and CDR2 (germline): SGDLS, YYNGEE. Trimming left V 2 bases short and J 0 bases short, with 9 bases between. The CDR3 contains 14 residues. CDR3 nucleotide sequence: TGTGCCAGCAGCGTGAGCCTTAGCTCCTACGAGCAGTACTTC. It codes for CASSVSLSSYEQYF. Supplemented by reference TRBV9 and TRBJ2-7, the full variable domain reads DSGVTQTPKHLITATGQRVTLRCSPRSGDLSVYWYQQSLDQGLQFLIQYYNGEERAKGNILERFSAQQFPDLHSELNLSSLELGDSALYFCASSVSLSSYEQYFGPGTRLTVT.

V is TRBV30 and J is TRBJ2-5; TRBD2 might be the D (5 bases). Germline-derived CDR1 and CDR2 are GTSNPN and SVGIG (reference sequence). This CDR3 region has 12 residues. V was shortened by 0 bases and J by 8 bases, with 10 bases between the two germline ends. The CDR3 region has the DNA TGTGCCTGGAGTGTACTTCGGGGTACCCAGTACTTC. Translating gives CAWSVLRGTQYF. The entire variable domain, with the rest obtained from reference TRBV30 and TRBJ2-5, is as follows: SQTIHQWPATLVQPVGSPLSLECTVEGTSNPNLYWYRQAAGRGLQLLFYSVGIGQISSEVPQNLSASRPQDRQFILSSKKLLLSDSGFYLCAWSVLRGTQYFGPGTRLLVL.

CDR3 DNA: TGTGCCAGCACCGCCCTGGGGACAGATACGCAGTATTTT. Translating it yields CASTALGTDTQYF. V and J are TRBV25-1 and TRBJ2-3; D not certain. The CDR3 loop spans 13 amino acids. With 7 bases removed from V and 3 bases from J, the gap between germline ends came to 11 bases. CDR1 and CDR2 from the germline V gene are MGHDK and SYGVNS.

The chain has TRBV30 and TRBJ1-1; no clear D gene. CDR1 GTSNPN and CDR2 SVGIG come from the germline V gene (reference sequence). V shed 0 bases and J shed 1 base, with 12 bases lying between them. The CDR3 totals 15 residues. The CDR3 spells CAWSVRWEGNTEAFF. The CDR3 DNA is TGTGCCTGGAGTGTAAGGTGGGAGGGGAACACTGAAGCTTTCTTT.